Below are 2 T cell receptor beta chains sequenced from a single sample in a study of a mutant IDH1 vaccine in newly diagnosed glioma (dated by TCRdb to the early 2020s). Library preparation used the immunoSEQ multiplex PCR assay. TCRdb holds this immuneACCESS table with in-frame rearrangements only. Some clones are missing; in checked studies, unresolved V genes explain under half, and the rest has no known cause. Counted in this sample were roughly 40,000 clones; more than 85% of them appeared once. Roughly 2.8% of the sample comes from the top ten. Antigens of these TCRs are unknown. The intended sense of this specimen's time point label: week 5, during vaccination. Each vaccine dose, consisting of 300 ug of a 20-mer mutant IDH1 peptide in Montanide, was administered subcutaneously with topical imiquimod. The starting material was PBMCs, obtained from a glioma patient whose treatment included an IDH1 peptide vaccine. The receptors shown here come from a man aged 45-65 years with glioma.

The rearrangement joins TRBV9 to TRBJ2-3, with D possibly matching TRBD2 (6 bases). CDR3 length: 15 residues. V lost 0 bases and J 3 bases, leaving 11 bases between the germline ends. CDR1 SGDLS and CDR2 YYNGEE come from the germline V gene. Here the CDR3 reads CASSVAAGSTDTQYF. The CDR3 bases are TGTGCCAGCAGCGTAGCTGCGGGGTCAACAGATACGCAGTATTTT.

The CDR3 region has the DNA TGTGCCAGCAGCTCCGGGACAGGTCGCCAAGAGACCCAGTACTTC. This translates into CASSSGTGRQETQYF. The chain couples TRBV5-8 to TRBJ2-5, with 8 bases lining up with TRBD1. CDR3 length: 15 residues. Germline V CDR1 and CDR2: SGHTS, YDEGEE. The trim removed 3 bases at V and 1 base at J, leaving 5 bases unmatched.